These 26 T cell receptor beta chains were sequenced from one sample in a study of T cells in Graves' hyperthyroidism and ophthalmopathy. Amplified regions were TCR beta CDR3 sequences from RNA transcripts. HTBI primers were employed in a first-round RT-PCR of the TCR CDR3. MiXCR, run by TCRdb on the multiplex PCR reads, gives a single entry per CDR3 protein. The sample records 400,000 to 450,000 distinct CDR3 sequences, roughly 15% being singletons. The sequenced material came from blood. Source of these receptors: a man between 18 and 29 years old with Graves' ophthalmopathy.

This clonotype has more than one count but fewer than ten. The rearrangement links TRBV4-1 to TRBJ1-5, with D hard to call. CDR1 is MGHRA and CDR2 is YSYEKL in the germline V gene. The CDR3 has 13 residues. V gave up 4 bases and J gave up 5 bases, with 9 bases separating them. CDR3 DNA sequence: TGCGCCAGCAGCCGTCGTCAAGATCAGCCCCAGCATTTT. It codes for CASSRRQDQPQHF.

This clonotype appeared a few times. The genes are TRBV7-6 and TRBJ2-7; no definite D call. CDR1 is SGHVS, CDR2 FNYEAQ, per germline. This CDR3 is 13 amino acids long. V was clipped by 0 bases and J by 3 bases, with 6 bases between them. DNA of the CDR3: TGTGCCAGCAGCTTAGCGGACCACTACGAGCAGTACTTC. It is translated as CASSLADHYEQYF.

This clonotype was found once. The chain combines TRBV7-2 with TRBJ2-7; 7 bases fit TRBD2. CDR1 SGHTA and CDR2 FQGNSA come from the germline V gene. V dropped 7 bases and J dropped 6; count of bases not matched to a gene: 12. The CDR3 extends over 14 amino acids. This chain's CDR3 is CASTMGLAEGEQYF. CDR3 nucleotide sequence: TGTGCCAGCACCATGGGGCTAGCGGAAGGCGAGCAGTACTTC.

This chain connects TRBV4-1 to TRBJ2-3; 8 bases line up with TRBD1. The ends lost 4 bases at V and 2 bases at J; junction bases unmatched: 8. This CDR3 region has 16 residues. Germline V CDR1 and CDR2: MGHRA, YSYEKL. The CDR3 DNA sequence: TGCGCCAGCAGCCCATTGGACAGGGCGGTCACAGATACGCAGTATTTT. Its protein product is CASSPLDRAVTDTQYF.

A few counts support this clonotype. This rearrangement joins TRBV4-1 to TRBJ2-1; a possible D gene is TRBD2 (6 bases). CDR3 length: 12 amino acids. Trimming took off 4 bases at V and 10 bases at J, with 11 bases between the two ends. Germline V gene data show CDR1 as MGHRA and CDR2 as YSYEKL. In DNA form, the CDR3 reads TGCGCCAGCAGCCGGGACTCCCGCGAGCAGTTCTTC. It encodes CASSRDSREQFF.

The J gene is TRBJ1-4, the V gene TRBV4-1; 7 bases align to TRBD1. CDR1 MGHRA and CDR2 YSYEKL come from the germline V gene. After removal of 5 bases from V and 8 bases from J, the junction contained 8 bases not matched to a gene. The CDR3 consists of 14 residues. CDR3: CASSKTTGAEKLFF. For the CDR3, the DNA is TGCGCCAGCAGCAAAACCACAGGGGCCGAAAAACTGTTTTTT.

This clonotype was observed a few times. The gene calls are TRBV11-2 and TRBJ1-6; D gene ambiguous. V lost 5 bases, J lost 7 bases, and 15 bases lay in between. Germline V gene lookup returns CDR1 SGHAT and CDR2 FQNNGV. CDR3 length equals 15 residues. CDR3 region: CASSPPRSGNSPLHF. The CDR3 DNA sequence: TGTGCCAGCAGCCCCCCCCGTTCAGGCAATTCACCCCTCCACTTT.

A few counts support this clonotype. This rearrangement joins TRBV12-5 to TRBJ2-2; either TRBD1 or TRBD2 may fit D (5 bases each). The CDR3 is 16 amino acids. The V end was cut by 6 bases, the J end by 0 bases, with 14 bases between. The V gene's germline CDR1 is LGHNT and CDR2 FRNRAP. CDR3 residues: CASGATGTPNTGELFF. CDR3 DNA: TGTGCTAGTGGGGCCACCGGGACGCCGAACACCGGGGAGCTGTTTTTT.

This clonotype was counted between two and nine times. The V call is TRBV7-9, the J call TRBJ2-7; tentative D call: TRBD1 (6 bases). V gave up 5 bases and J gave up 6 bases, with 20 bases separating them. The CDR3 contains 15 residues. CDR1 SEHNR and CDR2 FQNEAQ come from the germline V gene (reference sequence). The CDR3 is CASSHQTDRTVEQYF. CDR3 DNA sequence: TGTGCCAGCAGCCATCAGACAGACAGGACCGTCGAGCAGTACTTC.

Many counts were recorded for this clonotype. The rearrangement links TRBV5-1 to TRBJ2-5, with no clear D. This CDR3 contains 11 residues. With 4 bases removed from V and 3 bases from J, the gap between germline ends came to 4 bases. CDR1 SGHRS and CDR2 YFSETQ come from the germline V gene. Here the CDR3 DNA reads TGCGCCAGCAGCATCGAAGAGACCCAGTACTTC. This encodes CASSIEETQYF. Drawing the rest from reference TRBV5-1 and TRBJ2-5, the complete variable domain is KAGVTQTPRYLIKTRGQQVTLSCSPISGHRSVSWYQQTPGQGLQFLFEYFSETQRNKGNFPGRFSGRQFSNSRSEMNVSTLELGDSALYLCASSIEETQYFGPGTRLLVL.

In its sample, this clonotype was seen a few times. The chain couples TRBV19 to TRBJ1-3, with D possibly TRBD1 on 5 matching bases. Looked up from germline, CDR1 is LNHDA and CDR2 is SQIVND (reference sequence). V was pared by 4 bases and J by 0 bases, with 13 bases between. CDR3 length: 16 residues. The CDR3 sequence: CASSRQPPSSGNTIYF. The CDR3 nucleotides are TGTGCCAGTAGTAGACAGCCTCCGAGCTCTGGAAACACCATATATTTT. Complete variable domain (other parts from reference TRBV19 and TRBJ1-3): DGGITQSPKYLFRKEGQNVTLSCEQNLNHDAMYWYRQDPGQGLRLIYYSQIVNDFQKGDIAEGYSVSREKKESFPLTVTSAQKNPTAFYLCASSRQPPSSGNTIYFGEGSWLTVV.

The J gene is TRBJ1-2, the V gene TRBV11-3; D unresolved. V gave up 0 bases and J gave up 8 bases, with 16 bases separating them. This CDR3 spans 15 amino acids. The germline CDR1 and CDR2 sequences are SGHNT and YENEEA. This CDR3 reads CASSLDRAGVQGYTF. CDR3 bases: TGTGCCAGCAGCTTAGATCGAGCGGGAGTACAGGGCTACACCTTC.

The V gene is TRBV7-9, the J gene TRBJ2-2; 7 bases agree with TRBD1. The CDR3 loop spans 15 amino acids. In germline, CDR1 is SEHNR, CDR2 FQNEAQ (reference sequence). Trimming at V came to 4 bases and at J to 4 bases, leaving 6 bases not matched to a gene. The CDR3 DNA reads as TGTGCCAGCAGCTCGACAGGGAGATCCACCGGGGAGCTGTTTTTT. This sequence encodes CASSSTGRSTGELFF.

Notes on this clonotype: Being one base from a much bigger clone, this may be a read error. This chain connects TRBV7-6 to TRBJ2-1; weak D call: TRBD1 (6 bases). Per germline, CDR1 SGHVS and CDR2 FNYEAQ. The CDR3 covers 12 residues. The germline V and J ends were trimmed by 7 bases and 9 bases, with 13 bases remaining between them. The CDR3 region has the DNA TGTGCCAGCATCCAACAGGGAAGTGAGCAGTTCTTC. Translating it yields CASIQQGSEQFF.

There are many counts of this clonotype. J is TRBJ2-7 and V is TRBV7-8; D is unclear. The CDR3 loop spans 14 amino acids. Trimming removed 4 bases at V and 1 base at J, with 11 bases between. Germline V gene data show CDR1 as SGHVS and CDR2 as FQNEAQ. The CDR3 nucleotides are TGTGCCAGCAGCTCCCAGGCTATATCCTACGAGCAGTACTTC. This sequence encodes CASSSQAISYEQYF.

This clonotype appeared many times. The chain employs TRBV9 and TRBJ1-1; TRBD1 is a possible D gene (5 bases). Trimming left V 3 bases short and J 1 base short, with 10 bases between. This CDR3 has 14 residues. The germline V gene has CDR1 SGDLS and CDR2 YYNGEE. CDR3 protein: CASSANTGNTEAFF. DNA for the CDR3: TGTGCCAGCAGCGCGAATACAGGGAACACTGAAGCTTTCTTT.

In this sample, this clonotype turned up a few times. The chain uses TRBV10-3 and TRBJ2-2; 9 bases match TRBD2. This CDR3 is built from 16 residues. Germline V gene sequence: CDR1 ENHRY, CDR2 SYGVKD. Trimming took 7 bases from V and 6 from J; bases not matched to a gene: 12. This CDR3 reads CAIKASGAGEAGELFF. The DNA for the CDR3 is TGTGCCATCAAGGCTAGCGGGGCCGGAGAAGCCGGGGAGCTGTTTTTT.

This clonotype was recorded many times. The chain is built from TRBV7-2 and TRBJ2-1, with D hard to call. V was cut by 5 bases and J by 9 bases, with 17 bases left in between. CDR1 and CDR2 from the germline V gene are SGHTA and FQGNSA. The CDR3 runs 14 residues. The CDR3, as DNA: TGTGCCAGCAGCCACCGGACGGAAAATATTGAGCAGTTCTTC. Translation: CASSHRTENIEQFF.

This clonotype has a count of ten or more. This rearrangement joins TRBV11-2 to TRBJ1-3; D uncertain. V was clipped by 4 bases and J by 0 bases, with 10 bases between them. Germline CDR1 SGHAT, CDR2 FQNNGV. The CDR3 length is 15 residues. The CDR3 DNA follows: TGTGCCAGCAGCTCCCGGGAGATCTCTGGAAACACCATATATTTT. Its translation is CASSSREISGNTIYF.

This clonotype has a count of ten or more. The chain links TRBV5-1 to TRBJ1-2; perhaps TRBD1 as D (6 bases). V dropped 1 base and J dropped 2 bases, with 15 bases sitting between them. The germline V gene encodes CDR1 SGHRS and CDR2 YFSETQ. This CDR3 spans 16 amino acids. CDR3 protein: CASSLSSSGANYGYTF. CDR3 DNA sequence: TGCGCCAGCAGCTTGAGTTCATCAGGGGCCAACTATGGCTACACCTTC.

This clonotype was observed a few times. The V call is TRBV7-6, the J call TRBJ2-7; weak D call: TRBD2 (6 bases). CDR1 is SGHVS, CDR2 FNYEAQ, per germline. The CDR3 is made up of 12 amino acids. Trimming cost V 7 bases and J 7 bases, with 14 bases left between them. In DNA form, the CDR3 reads TGTGCCAGCACACTACTAGGGAGGGAGCAGTACTTC. Translating it yields CASTLLGREQYF.

A few counts support this clonotype. The rearrangement joins TRBV6-1 to TRBJ1-6; no clear D gene. The germline gives CDR1 MNHNS, CDR2 SASEGT. This CDR3 is 13 amino acids long. V was clipped by 7 bases and J by 10 bases, with 14 bases between them. The CDR3 coding sequence is TGTGCCAGCACGGCCATGTTTGACTCACCCCTCCACTTT. Protein product: CASTAMFDSPLHF.

At least ten counts were recorded for this clonotype. The chain is built from TRBV6-1 and TRBJ1-6; D is ambiguous. Between the trimmed V and J ends, which lost 7 bases and 3 bases, there was a span of 16 bases. This CDR3 is 16 amino acids long. Germline V CDR1 and CDR2: MNHNS, SASEGT. The chain's CDR3 is CASNPRASFYNSPLHF. CDR3 DNA: TGTGCCAGCAATCCCCGAGCAAGTTTCTATAATTCACCCCTCCACTTT.

This clonotype was found many times. This chain links TRBV15 with TRBJ2-3; TRBD2 aligns across 9 bases. Germline CDR1 LNHNV, CDR2 YYDKDF (reference sequence). Unmatched junction bases numbered 9, after V lost 0 bases and J lost 5 bases. The CDR3 spans 17 residues. CDR3 sequence (DNA): TGTGCCACCAGCAGAGATCGGCGGGAGGGGTGGGGAGATACGCAGTATTTT. It translates to CATSRDRREGWGDTQYF.

This clonotype was detected ten times or more. This chain uses TRBV11-2 with TRBJ1-2, with 7 nucleotides matching TRBD1. Germline trimming cut 4 bases from V and 8 bases from J; bases unmatched to any gene: 4. CDR3 length equals 12 residues. Germline CDR1 SGHAT, CDR2 FQNNGV. This CDR3 reads CASSSTGVGYTF. The DNA for the CDR3 is TGTGCCAGCAGCTCAACAGGGGTCGGCTACACCTTC.

This clonotype was counted at least ten times. The J gene is TRBJ2-4, the V gene TRBV2; no clear D. The CDR3 covers 12 residues. Germline V lookup: CDR1 SNHLY, CDR2 FYNNEI. V was pared by 8 bases and J by 2 bases, with 7 bases between. In DNA form, the CDR3 reads TGTGCCAGCGGGTACTCCAAAAACATTCAGTACTTC. Its protein product is CASGYSKNIQYF.